The 27 T cell receptor beta chains given below trace back to one sample, sequenced in a study of hypomethylating agent response in myelodysplastic syndrome (dated by TCRdb to 2020 to 2022). Libraries were constructed by the immunoSEQ multiplex PCR assay. Entries here come from immuneACCESS through TCRdb and include only in-frame sequences with V and J called. Some clones fail to appear in such tables; in the studies checked, an unresolved V gene covers under half of the shortfall, and the cause of the remainder is unknown. For this sample the table gives several thousand clones, of which more than 65% were detected only once. Around 30% of the sample is taken by the ten largest. The sequencing used bone marrow, collected before or after starting hypomethylating agent treatment for myelodysplastic syndrome (not recorded which). The receptors were sampled from a human donor with myelodysplastic syndrome.

This chain links TRBV5-5 with TRBJ1-5; 7 nucleotides line up with TRBD1. CDR1 and CDR2 (germline): SGHKS, YYEKEE (reference sequence). This CDR3 spans 14 amino acids. V shed 4 bases and J 10 bases; nucleotides not matched to a gene: 11. As DNA, the CDR3 is TGTGCCAGCAGCCCGAGACAGGGTGGAAATCCCCAGCATTTT. Its protein is CASSPRQGGNPQHF.

This rearrangement joins TRBV7-8 to TRBJ2-5; D unresolved. Gene TRBJ2-7 matches the end of the DNA better, so the J call may be wrong. The CDR3 runs 14 residues. Germline CDR1 and CDR2: SGHVS and FQNEAQ. The CDR3 sequence is CASSPAAVSYEQYF. CDR3 sequence (DNA): TGTGCCAGCAGCCCCGCGGCGGTCTCCTACGAGCAGTACTTC.

This clone was found a few times. In DNA, the CDR3 is TGTGCCAGTAGTATAGGAGGGGGTAATGGCTACACCTTC. The encoded protein is CASSIGGGNGYTF. The chain couples TRBV19 to TRBJ1-2; the D gene is possibly TRBD1 (6 bases). Trimming pared 1 base from V and 6 bases from J, leaving 9 bases between. The CDR3 spans 13 residues. Germline CDR1 and CDR2: LNHDA and SQIVND (reference sequence).

This clone has just a few counts. The chain employs TRBV18 and TRBJ2-2; D unclear. Germline V gives CDR1 KGHSH, CDR2 LQKENI. V was pared by 2 bases and J by 1 base, with 11 bases between. The CDR3 is 16 amino acids. The CDR3 spells CASSPRSEMNTGELFF. The CDR3 DNA is TGTGCCAGCTCACCAAGGAGCGAAATGAACACCGGGGAGCTGTTTTTT.

The V gene is TRBV2, the J gene TRBJ1-5; the match to TRBD1 covers 7 bases. The CDR3 loop spans 21 amino acids. Germline V gene lookup returns CDR1 SNHLY and CDR2 FYNNEI. Trimming cost V 0 bases and J 0 bases; bases outside gene matches: 17. CDR3 residues: CASSEALRWGTDSSSNQPQHF. The CDR3 nucleotides are TGTGCCAGCAGTGAAGCGCTTAGATGGGGGACAGACTCTTCTAGCAATCAGCCCCAGCATTTT.

This chain uses TRBV11-3 with TRBJ2-7; 8 nucleotides match TRBD1. The J segment lost 6 bases and the V segment lost 7 bases, leaving 8 bases of the junction unmatched. CDR1 SGHNT and CDR2 YENEEA come from the germline V gene. This CDR3 is built from 13 residues. CDR3 protein: CASTKHDRGEQYF. Here the CDR3 DNA reads TGTGCCAGCACCAAACATGACAGGGGCGAGCAGTACTTC.

The J gene is TRBJ2-5, the V gene TRBV25-1; D gene ambiguous. Matching the DNA end better, TRBJ2-7 makes the J call doubtful. Looked up from germline, CDR1 is MGHDK and CDR2 is SYGVNS. The CDR3 totals 12 residues. CDR3 sequence: CASTSSNYEQYF. CDR3 bases: TGTGCCAGCACCTCTTCGAACTACGAGCAGTACTTC.

The rearrangement uses TRBV11-1 and TRBJ2-2; D is unclear. Trimming took off 5 bases at V and 6 bases at J, with 19 bases between the two ends. This CDR3 is 16 amino acids long. The germline CDR1 and CDR2 sequences are SGHAT and FQDESV (reference sequence). The CDR3 region is CASSPRLGRVAGELFF. The DNA for the CDR3 is TGTGCCAGCAGCCCCCGGTTGGGTAGAGTTGCCGGGGAGCTGTTTTTT.

V is TRBV5-4 and J is TRBJ2-3; D gene unclear. Germline CDR1 and CDR2: SGHNT and YYREEE (reference sequence). Deletions cut 0 bases from V and 2 bases from J, with 13 bases between. CDR3 length: 16 residues. The DNA of the CDR3 is TGTGCCAGCAGCTTGGGGGCCGGCGGTAACACAGATACGCAGTATTTT. As protein: CASSLGAGGNTDTQYF.

The chain uses TRBV4-2 and TRBJ2-7; no firm D call. The germline V gene has CDR1 LGHNA and CDR2 YNFKEQ. V lost 1 base and J lost 3, with 10 bases in between. CDR3 length equals 14 residues. CDR3 region: CASSQGNNLYEQYF. The CDR3 DNA reads as TGTGCCAGCAGCCAAGGGAACAACCTCTACGAGCAGTACTTC.

V gene TRBV4-3 combines with J gene TRBJ2-1, with D perhaps matching TRBD2 (6 bases). Germline CDR1 and CDR2: LGHNA and YSLEER. The CDR3 spans 17 residues. V lost 1 base and J 1 base, leaving 14 bases between the germline ends. Here the CDR3 DNA reads TGCGCCAGCAGCCAAGTTTGGGGGGATCTATCCTACAATGAGCAGTTCTTC. Its protein product is CASSQVWGDLSYNEQFF.

CDR3 coding DNA: TGTGCCAGCAGATTCGACAGGGTGACTGAAGCTTTCTTT. Its protein is CASRFDRVTEAFF. The V gene is TRBV7-2, the J gene TRBJ1-1, with 7 positions matching TRBD1. The CDR3 consists of 13 residues. The ends lost 6 bases at V and 5 bases at J; junction bases unmatched: 6. Germline CDR1 is SGHTA and CDR2 is FQGNSA.

This clone was seen only once. This CDR3 is CASSDGLAGPYNEQFF. In DNA, the CDR3 is TGTGCCAGCTCAGACGGACTAGCGGGTCCGTACAATGAGCAGTTCTTC. The rearrangement joins TRBV18 to TRBJ2-1, with 11 bases aligning to TRBD2. Per the germline V gene, CDR1 is KGHSH and CDR2 is LQKENI. CDR3 length: 16 residues. The J segment lost 4 bases and the V segment lost 5 bases, leaving 7 bases of the junction unmatched.

Here the CDR3 DNA reads TGCGCCAGCAGCCTGGGTGGAAACACCATATATTTT. Protein sequence: CASSLGGNTIYF. The rearrangement links TRBV4-1 to TRBJ1-3; the D is unclear. Trimming shortened V by 4 bases and J by 3 bases, and 4 bases separated the two germline ends. Germline CDR1 reads MGHRA; CDR2 reads YSYEKL. The CDR3 has 12 residues.

The rearrangement joins TRBV12-5 to TRBJ1-1; 7 bases align to TRBD1. The germline gives CDR1 LGHNT, CDR2 FRNRAP. V was pared by 6 bases and J by 5 bases, with 6 bases of the junction left unmatched. The CDR3 consists of 13 residues. The CDR3 bases are TGTGCTAGTGGAAACAGGGGACAAACTGAAGCTTTCTTT. Its protein product is CASGNRGQTEAFF.

The genes are TRBV19 and TRBJ1-3, with D unclear. The V gene's germline CDR1 is LNHDA and CDR2 SQIVND (reference sequence). The V end was cut by 5 bases, the J end by 0 bases, with 8 bases between. CDR3 length equals 14 residues. CDR3 residues: CASSYQRSGNTIYF. The CDR3 DNA reads as TGTGCCAGTAGTTATCAGCGCTCTGGAAACACCATATATTTT.

The chain links TRBV14 to TRBJ2-1; 10 bases match TRBD1. Germline trimming cut 1 base from V and 1 base from J; bases unmatched to any gene: 7. This CDR3 has 18 residues. CDR1 is SGHDN, CDR2 FVKESK, per germline. The CDR3 loop is CASSQVTGGPSSYNEQFF. The CDR3 DNA sequence: TGTGCCAGCAGCCAAGTGACAGGGGGCCCGTCTTCCTACAATGAGCAGTTCTTC.

V usage is TRBV11-2 and J usage is TRBJ2-5; 11 bases map to TRBD2. CDR3 length equals 18 residues. Per the germline V gene, CDR1 is SGHAT and CDR2 is FQNNGV. V was clipped by 2 bases and J by 1 base; unmatched bases: 9. The CDR3 DNA follows: TGTGCCAGCAGCTTAACCGGACTAGCGGGCTGGCTCCAAGAGACCCAGTACTTC. It translates to CASSLTGLAGWLQETQYF. The full variable domain, completed using reference TRBV11-2 and TRBJ2-5, is EAGVAQSPRYKIIEKRQSVAFWCNPISGHATLYWYQQILGQGPKLLIQFQNNGVVDDSQLPKDRFSAERLKGVDSTLKIQPAKLEDSAVYLCASSLTGLAGWLQETQYFGPGTRLLVL.

This chain uses TRBV5-6 with TRBJ2-3; D may correspond to TRBD1 or TRBD2 (6 bases each). V was cut by 4 bases and J by 2 bases, with 14 bases left in between. The CDR3 is 15 residues long. CDR1 is SGHDT, CDR2 YYEEEE, per germline. Here the CDR3 reads CASSPDRRDTDTQYF. The DNA for the CDR3 is TGTGCCAGCAGCCCCGACAGGAGGGACACAGATACGCAGTATTTT.

V is TRBV9 and J is TRBJ2-5; 7 bases line up with TRBD1. This CDR3 region has 13 residues. After removal of 4 bases from V and 5 bases from J, the junction contained 5 bases not matched to a gene. The germline V gene encodes CDR1 SGDLS and CDR2 YYNGEE. This CDR3 reads CASSHRGRETQYF. DNA for the CDR3: TGTGCCAGCAGCCACAGGGGAAGGGAGACCCAGTACTTC.

The chain employs TRBV29-1 and TRBJ2-1; 11 nucleotides align to TRBD2. Trimming took 1 base from V and 0 from J; bases not matched to a gene: 5. Per germline, CDR1 SQVTM and CDR2 ANQGSEA. This CDR3 contains 17 residues. The chain's CDR3 is CSVEGGLADSSYNEQFF. The CDR3 region has the DNA TGCAGCGTTGAAGGGGGACTAGCGGATAGCTCCTACAATGAGCAGTTCTTC.

The chain uses TRBV4-2 and TRBJ2-1; 10 bases match TRBD2. The CDR3 totals 16 residues. Germline V CDR1 and CDR2: LGHNA, YNFKEQ. J was trimmed by 4 bases and V by 3 bases; bases with no gene match: 6. In DNA, the CDR3 is TGTGCCAGCAGCCACGGAGTAGCGGGAGGTTACAATGAGCAGTTCTTC. Its translation is CASSHGVAGGYNEQFF.

The count of this clone is one. The genes are TRBV7-3 and TRBJ2-2; D is undetermined. Trimming cost V 2 bases and J 8 bases, with 9 bases left between them. This CDR3 is built from 13 residues. The germline CDR1 and CDR2 sequences are SGHTA and FQGTGA. CDR3 amino acids: CASSLGVGGELFF. CDR3 DNA sequence: TGTGCCAGCAGCTTAGGAGTCGGTGGGGAGCTGTTTTTT.

V is TRBV5-4 and J is TRBJ2-3; TRBD1 or TRBD2 may be the D gene (6 bases each). The CDR3 runs to 14 residues. Germline CDR1 reads SGHNT; CDR2 reads YYREEE (reference sequence). The germline V and J ends were trimmed by 3 bases and 4 bases, with 12 bases remaining between them. CDR3 in DNA: TGTGCCAGCAGCTCCCCGGGGGCTCCAGATACGCAGTATTTT. Translated: CASSSPGAPDTQYF.

V usage is TRBV4-1 and J usage is TRBJ1-2; a possible D gene is TRBD1 (5 bases). Trimming cost V 3 bases and J 0 bases, with 14 bases left between them. Germline V gene lookup returns CDR1 MGHRA and CDR2 YSYEKL. The CDR3 runs 16 residues. In nucleotides, the CDR3 is TGCGCCAGCAGCCAGGGGACGGCCGCTGCTAACTATGGCTACACCTTC. Its protein product is CASSQGTAAANYGYTF.

The chain employs TRBV11-2 and TRBJ2-7; D is ambiguous. CDR1 is SGHAT, CDR2 FQNNGV, per germline. V lost 3 bases and J lost 5, with 14 bases in between. CDR3 size: 14 residues. Here the CDR3 reads CASSLIAGTHEQYF. The CDR3 DNA is TGTGCCAGCAGCTTGATAGCAGGTACCCACGAGCAGTACTTC.

This chain connects TRBV19 to TRBJ2-3; 7 nucleotides line up with TRBD1. Germline trimming cut 6 bases from V and 1 base from J; bases unmatched to any gene: 4. The CDR3 length is 14 residues. CDR1 LNHDA and CDR2 SQIVND come from the germline V gene (reference sequence). CDR3 nucleotide sequence: TGTGCCAGTAGCCCGGGACAGCGCACAGATACGCAGTATTTT. The encoded protein is CASSPGQRTDTQYF.